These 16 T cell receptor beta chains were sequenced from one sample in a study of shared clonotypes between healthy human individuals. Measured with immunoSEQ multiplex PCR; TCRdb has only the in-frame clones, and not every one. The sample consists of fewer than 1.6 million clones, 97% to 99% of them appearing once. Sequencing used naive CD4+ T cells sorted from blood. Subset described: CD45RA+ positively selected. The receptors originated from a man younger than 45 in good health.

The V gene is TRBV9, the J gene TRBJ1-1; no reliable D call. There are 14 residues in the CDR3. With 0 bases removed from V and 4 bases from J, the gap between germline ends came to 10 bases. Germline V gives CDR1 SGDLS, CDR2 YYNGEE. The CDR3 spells CASSVEPGSTEAFF. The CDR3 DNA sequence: TGTGCCAGCAGCGTAGAACCGGGATCCACTGAAGCTTTCTTT.

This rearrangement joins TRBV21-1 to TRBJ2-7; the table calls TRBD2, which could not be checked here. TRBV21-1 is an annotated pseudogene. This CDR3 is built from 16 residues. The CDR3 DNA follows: TGTGCCAGCAGCAAAGGGTTGGCGGGGTACCCCTACGAGCAGTACTTC. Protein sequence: CASSKGLAGYPYEQYF.

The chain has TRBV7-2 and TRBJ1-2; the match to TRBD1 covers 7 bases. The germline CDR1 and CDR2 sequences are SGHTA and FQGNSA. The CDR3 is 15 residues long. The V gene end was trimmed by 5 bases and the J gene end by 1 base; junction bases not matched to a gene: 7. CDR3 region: CASSPGQFYNYGYTF. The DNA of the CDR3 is TGTGCCAGCAGCCCGGGACAGTTCTATAACTATGGCTACACCTTC.

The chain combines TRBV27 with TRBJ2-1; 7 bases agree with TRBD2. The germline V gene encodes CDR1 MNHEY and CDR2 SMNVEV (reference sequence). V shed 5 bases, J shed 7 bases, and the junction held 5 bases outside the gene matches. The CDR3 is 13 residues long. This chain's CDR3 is CASSRGGRNEQFF. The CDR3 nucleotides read TGTGCCAGCAGTCGGGGAGGGCGGAATGAGCAGTTCTTC.

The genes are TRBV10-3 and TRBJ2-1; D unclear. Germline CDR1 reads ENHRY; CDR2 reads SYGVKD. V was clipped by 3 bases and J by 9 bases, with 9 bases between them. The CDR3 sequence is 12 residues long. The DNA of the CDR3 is TGTGCCATCAGTGACCAGTCGGCTGAGCAGTTCTTC. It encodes CAISDQSAEQFF.

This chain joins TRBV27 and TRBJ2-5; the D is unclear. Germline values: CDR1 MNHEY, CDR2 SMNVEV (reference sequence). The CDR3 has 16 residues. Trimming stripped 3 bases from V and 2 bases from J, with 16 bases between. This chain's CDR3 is CASSFLPMELQETQYF. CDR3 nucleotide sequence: TGTGCCAGCAGTTTCCTACCGATGGAACTACAAGAGACCCAGTACTTC.

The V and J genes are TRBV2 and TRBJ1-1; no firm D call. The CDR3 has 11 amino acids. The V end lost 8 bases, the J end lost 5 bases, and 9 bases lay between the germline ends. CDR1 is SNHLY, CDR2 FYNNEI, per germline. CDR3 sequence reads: CASARLTEAFF. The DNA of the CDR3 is TGTGCCAGCGCGAGGTTGACTGAAGCTTTCTTT.

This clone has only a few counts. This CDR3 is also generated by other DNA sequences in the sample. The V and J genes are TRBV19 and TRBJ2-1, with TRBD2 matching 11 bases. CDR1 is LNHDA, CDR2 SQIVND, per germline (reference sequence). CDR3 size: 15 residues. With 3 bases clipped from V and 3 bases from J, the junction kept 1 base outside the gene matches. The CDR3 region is CASSIGLAGYNEQFF. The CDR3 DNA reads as TGTGCCAGTAGTATTGGACTAGCGGGCTACAATGAGCAGTTCTTC.

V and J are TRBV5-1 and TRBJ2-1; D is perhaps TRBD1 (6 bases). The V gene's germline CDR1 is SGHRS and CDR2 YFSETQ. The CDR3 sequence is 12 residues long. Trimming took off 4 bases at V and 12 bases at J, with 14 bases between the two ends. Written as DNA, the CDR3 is TGCGCCAGCAGCACCGAACAGGGTGGGCAGTTCTTC. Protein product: CASSTEQGGQFF.

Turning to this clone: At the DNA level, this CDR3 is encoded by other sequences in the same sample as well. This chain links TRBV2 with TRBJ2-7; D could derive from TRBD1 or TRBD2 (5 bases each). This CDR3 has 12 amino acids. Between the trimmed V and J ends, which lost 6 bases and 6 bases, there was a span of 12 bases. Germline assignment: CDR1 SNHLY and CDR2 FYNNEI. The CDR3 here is CASRVVGPEQYF. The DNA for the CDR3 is TGTGCCAGCAGAGTTGTGGGACCCGAGCAGTACTTC.

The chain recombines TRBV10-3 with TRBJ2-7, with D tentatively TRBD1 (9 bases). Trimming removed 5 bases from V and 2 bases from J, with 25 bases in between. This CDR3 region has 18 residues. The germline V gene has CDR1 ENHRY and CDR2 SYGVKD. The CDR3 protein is CAISPGQGLTSGPYEQYF. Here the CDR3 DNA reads TGTGCCATCAGTCCGGGACAGGGTTTAACTAGCGGTCCCTACGAGCAGTACTTC.

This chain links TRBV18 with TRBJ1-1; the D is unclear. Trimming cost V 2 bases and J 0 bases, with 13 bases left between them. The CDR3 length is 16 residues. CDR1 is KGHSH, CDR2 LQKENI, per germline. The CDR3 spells CASSPGVATLNTEAFF. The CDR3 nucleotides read TGTGCCAGCTCACCAGGTGTTGCTACGTTGAACACTGAAGCTTTCTTT.

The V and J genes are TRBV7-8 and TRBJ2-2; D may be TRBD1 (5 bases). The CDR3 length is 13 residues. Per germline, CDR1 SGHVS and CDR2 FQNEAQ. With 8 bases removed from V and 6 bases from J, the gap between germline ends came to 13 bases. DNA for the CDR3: TGTGCCAGCGGGGCTAGTAGATCCGGGGAGCTGTTTTTT. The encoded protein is CASGASRSGELFF.

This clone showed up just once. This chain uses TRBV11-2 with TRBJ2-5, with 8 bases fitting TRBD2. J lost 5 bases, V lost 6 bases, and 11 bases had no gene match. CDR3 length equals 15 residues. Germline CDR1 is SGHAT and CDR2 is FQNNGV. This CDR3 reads CASRTSVNFGETQYF. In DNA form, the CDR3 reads TGTGCCAGCAGGACTAGCGTGAATTTCGGGGAGACCCAGTACTTC.

DNA of the CDR3: TGTGCCAGCAGGAACCCGGGACGGAAGAACACTGAAGCTTTCTTT. Translation: CASRNPGRKNTEAFF. The chain has TRBV11-2 and TRBJ1-1, with D perhaps matching TRBD1 (5 bases). This CDR3 region has 15 residues. V lost 6 bases to trimming and J lost 1 base, with 15 bases between them. The germline CDR1 and CDR2 sequences are SGHAT and FQNNGV.

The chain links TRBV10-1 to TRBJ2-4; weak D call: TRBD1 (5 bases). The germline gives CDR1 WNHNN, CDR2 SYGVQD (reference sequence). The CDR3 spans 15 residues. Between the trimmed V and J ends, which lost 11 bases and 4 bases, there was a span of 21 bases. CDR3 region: CAPNRRQNRKNIQYF. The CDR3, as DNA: TGCGCCCCGAACCGGAGACAGAATAGAAAAAACATTCAGTACTTC.